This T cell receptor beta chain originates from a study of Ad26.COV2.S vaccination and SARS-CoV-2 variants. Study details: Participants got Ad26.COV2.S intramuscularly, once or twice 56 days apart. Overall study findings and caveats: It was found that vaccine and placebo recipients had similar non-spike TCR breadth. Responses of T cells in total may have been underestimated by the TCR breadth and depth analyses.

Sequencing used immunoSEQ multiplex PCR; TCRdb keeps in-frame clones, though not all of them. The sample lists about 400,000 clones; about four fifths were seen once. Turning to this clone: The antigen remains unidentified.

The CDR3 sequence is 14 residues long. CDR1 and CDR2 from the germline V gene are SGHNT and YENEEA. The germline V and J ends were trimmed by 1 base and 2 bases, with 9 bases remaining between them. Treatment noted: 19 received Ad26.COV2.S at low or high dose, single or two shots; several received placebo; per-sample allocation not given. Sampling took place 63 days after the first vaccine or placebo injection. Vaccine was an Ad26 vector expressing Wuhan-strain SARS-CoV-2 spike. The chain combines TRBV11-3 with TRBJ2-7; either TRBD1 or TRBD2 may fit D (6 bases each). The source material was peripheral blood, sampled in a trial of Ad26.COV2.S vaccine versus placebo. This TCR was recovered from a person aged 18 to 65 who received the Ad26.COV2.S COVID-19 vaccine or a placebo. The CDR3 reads CASSLGGAPYEQYF. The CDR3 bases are TGTGCCAGCAGCTTAGGGGGGGCCCCCTACGAGCAGTACTTC. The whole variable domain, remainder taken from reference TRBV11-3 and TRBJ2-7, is EAGVVQSPRYKIIEKKQPVAFWCNPISGHNTLYWYLQNLGQGPELLIRYENEEAVDDSQLPKDRFSAERLKGVDSTLKIQPAELGDSAVYLCASSLGGAPYEQYFGPGTRLTVT.